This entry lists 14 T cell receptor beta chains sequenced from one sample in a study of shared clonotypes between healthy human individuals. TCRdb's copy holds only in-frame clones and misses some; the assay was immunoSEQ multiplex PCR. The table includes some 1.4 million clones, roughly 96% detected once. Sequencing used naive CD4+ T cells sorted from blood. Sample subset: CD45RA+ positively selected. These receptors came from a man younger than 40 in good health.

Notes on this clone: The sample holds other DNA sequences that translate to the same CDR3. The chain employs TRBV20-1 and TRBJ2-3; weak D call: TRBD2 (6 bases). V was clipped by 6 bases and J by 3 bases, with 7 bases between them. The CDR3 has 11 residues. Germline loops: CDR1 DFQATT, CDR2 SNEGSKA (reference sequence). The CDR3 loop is CSAGGTDTQYF. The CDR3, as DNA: TGCAGTGCCGGGGGTACAGATACGCAGTATTTT.

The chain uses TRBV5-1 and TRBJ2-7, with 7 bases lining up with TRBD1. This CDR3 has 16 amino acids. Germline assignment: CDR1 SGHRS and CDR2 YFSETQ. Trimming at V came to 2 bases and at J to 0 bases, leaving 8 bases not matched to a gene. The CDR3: CASSFTAGDSSYEQYF. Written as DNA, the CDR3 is TGCGCCAGCAGCTTTACGGCAGGGGACAGCTCCTACGAGCAGTACTTC.

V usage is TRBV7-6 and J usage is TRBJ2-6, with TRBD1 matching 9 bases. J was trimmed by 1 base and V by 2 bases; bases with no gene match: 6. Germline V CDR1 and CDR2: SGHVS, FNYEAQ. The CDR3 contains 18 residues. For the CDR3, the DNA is TGTGCCAGCAGCTTACGGACAGGGGAGCTGTCTGGGGCCAACGTCCTGACTTTC. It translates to CASSLRTGELSGANVLTF.

CDR3 residues: CASSTRTGFGNTIYF. CDR3 nucleotides: TGTGCCAGCAGCACCAGGACAGGGTTCGGAAACACCATATATTTT. V usage is TRBV5-4 and J usage is TRBJ1-3; 8 nucleotides match TRBD1. From germline, CDR1 is SGHNT and CDR2 YYREEE (reference sequence). This CDR3 contains 15 residues. V lost 4 bases to trimming and J lost 4 bases; unmatched junction nucleotides: 7.

CDR3 coding DNA: TGCAGCGGGCGGGAGGGTAGCAATCAGCCCCAGCATTTT. Encoded protein: CSGREGSNQPQHF. The chain joins TRBV29-1 to TRBJ1-5; D remains ambiguous. Trimming took 7 bases from V and 0 from J, leaving 10 bases between them. Germline V gene sequence: CDR1 SQVTM, CDR2 ANQGSEA. This CDR3 spans 13 amino acids.

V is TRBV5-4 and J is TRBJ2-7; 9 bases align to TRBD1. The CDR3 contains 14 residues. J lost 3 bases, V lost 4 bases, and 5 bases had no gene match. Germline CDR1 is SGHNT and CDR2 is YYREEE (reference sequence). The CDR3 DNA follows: TGTGCCAGCAGCCGTAGACAGGGGGACTACGAGCAGTACTTC. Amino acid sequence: CASSRRQGDYEQYF. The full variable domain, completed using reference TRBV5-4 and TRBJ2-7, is ETGVTQSPTHLIKTRGQQVTLRCSSQSGHNTVSWYQQALGQGPQFIFQYYREEENGRGNFPPRFSGLQFPNYSSELNVNALELDDSALYLCASSRRQGDYEQYFGPGTRLTVT.

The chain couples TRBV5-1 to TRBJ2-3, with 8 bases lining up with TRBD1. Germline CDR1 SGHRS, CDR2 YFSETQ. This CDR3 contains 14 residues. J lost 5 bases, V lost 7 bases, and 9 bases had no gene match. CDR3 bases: TGCGCCAGCGGGGCCGGACAGGGACTAGATACGCAGTATTTT. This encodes CASGAGQGLDTQYF.

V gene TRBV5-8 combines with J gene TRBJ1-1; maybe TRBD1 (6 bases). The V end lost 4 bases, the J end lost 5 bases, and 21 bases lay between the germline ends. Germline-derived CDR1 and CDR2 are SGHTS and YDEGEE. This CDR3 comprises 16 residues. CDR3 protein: CASSLAFYRDWTEAFF. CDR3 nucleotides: TGTGCCAGCAGCCTCGCATTCTACAGGGATTGGACTGAAGCTTTCTTT. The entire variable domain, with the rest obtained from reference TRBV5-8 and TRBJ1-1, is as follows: EAGVTQSPTHLIKTRGQQATLRCSPISGHTSVYWYQQALGLGLQFLLWYDEGEERNRGNFPPRFSGRQFPNYSSELNVNALELEDSALYLCASSLAFYRDWTEAFFGQGTRLTVV.

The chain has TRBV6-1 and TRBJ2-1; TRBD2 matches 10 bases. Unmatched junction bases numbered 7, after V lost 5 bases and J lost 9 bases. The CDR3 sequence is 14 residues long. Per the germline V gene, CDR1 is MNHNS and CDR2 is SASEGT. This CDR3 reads CASSSLAGVGEQFF. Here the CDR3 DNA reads TGTGCCAGCAGTAGTCTAGCGGGAGTTGGTGAGCAGTTCTTC.

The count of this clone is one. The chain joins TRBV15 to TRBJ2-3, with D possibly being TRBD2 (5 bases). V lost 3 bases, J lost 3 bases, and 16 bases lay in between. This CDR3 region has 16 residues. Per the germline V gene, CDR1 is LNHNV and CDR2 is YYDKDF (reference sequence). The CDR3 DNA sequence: TGTGCCACCAGCAGCCCCCCTAGCAGCCGGACAGATACGCAGTATTTT. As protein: CATSSPPSSRTDTQYF.

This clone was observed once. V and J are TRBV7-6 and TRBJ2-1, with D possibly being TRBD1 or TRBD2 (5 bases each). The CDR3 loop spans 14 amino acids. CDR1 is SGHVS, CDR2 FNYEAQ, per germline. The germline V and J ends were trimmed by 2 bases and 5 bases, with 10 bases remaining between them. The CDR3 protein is CASSLFWGHNEQFF. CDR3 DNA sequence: TGTGCCAGCAGCTTATTTTGGGGACACAATGAGCAGTTCTTC.

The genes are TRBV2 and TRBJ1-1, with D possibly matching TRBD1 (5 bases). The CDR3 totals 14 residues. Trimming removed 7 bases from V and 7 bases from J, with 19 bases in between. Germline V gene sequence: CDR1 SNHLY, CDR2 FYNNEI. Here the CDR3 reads CASIKGARKIEAFF. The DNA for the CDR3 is TGTGCCAGCATTAAAGGGGCGCGCAAAATTGAAGCTTTCTTT.

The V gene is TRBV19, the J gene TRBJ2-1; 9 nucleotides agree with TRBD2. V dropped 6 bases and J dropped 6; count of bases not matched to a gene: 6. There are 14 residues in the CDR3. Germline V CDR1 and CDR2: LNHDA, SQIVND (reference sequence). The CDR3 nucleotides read TGTGCCAGTAGGGTTGTTAGCGGGAGCAATGAGCAGTTCTTC. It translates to CASRVVSGSNEQFF.

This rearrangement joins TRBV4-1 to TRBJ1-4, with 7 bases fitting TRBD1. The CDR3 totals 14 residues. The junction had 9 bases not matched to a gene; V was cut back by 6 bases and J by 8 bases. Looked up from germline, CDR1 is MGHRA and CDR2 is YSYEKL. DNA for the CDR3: TGCGCCAGCAGATTGACAGGGAAGAGGGAAAAACTGTTTTTT. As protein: CASRLTGKREKLFF.